One sample yielded the 23 T cell receptor beta chains listed below, sequenced in a study of cytomegalovirus exposure and HLA in healthy donors (dated by TCRdb to the late 2010s). The library was produced with the immunoSEQ multiplex PCR assay. The multiplex PCR relied on a mix of 60 forward primers for TCR Vbeta segments and 13 reverse primers for TCR Jbeta segments. The clones in this table, taken by TCRdb from immuneACCESS, are in-frame only. Not every clone is retained; where verified, under half of the shortfall comes from an unresolved V gene, and the cause of the rest is unknown. The sample includes more than 100,000 clones, with approximately 10% observed a single time. The top ten hold roughly 7.2% of the sample. Specimen: PBMCs. The origin of the receptors is a woman in her thirties or forties in good health and CMV-seropositive.

This clone was found many times. This rearrangement joins TRBV7-9 to TRBJ2-1, with no clear D. V lost 5 bases, J lost 5 bases, and 10 bases lay in between. In germline, CDR1 is SEHNR, CDR2 FQNEAQ (reference sequence). The CDR3 length is 13 residues. This CDR3 reads CASSPIVNNEQFF. Written as DNA, the CDR3 is TGTGCCAGCAGCCCTATAGTAAACAATGAGCAGTTCTTC.

CDR3 amino acids: CASSFSGYEQYF. CDR3 bases: TGTGCCAGCAGCTTCTCGGGGTACGAGCAGTACTTC. The chain recombines TRBV11-1 with TRBJ2-7; a weak D match, TRBD2 (5 bases). The germline V gene encodes CDR1 SGHAT and CDR2 FQDESV (reference sequence). The CDR3 length is 12 residues. Trimming cost V 3 bases and J 4 bases, with 7 bases left between them.

There are a few counts of this clone. The chain has TRBV6-5 and TRBJ2-3; D ambiguous. The V gene's germline CDR1 is MNHEY and CDR2 SVGAGI. This CDR3 contains 13 residues. Trimming shortened V by 8 bases and J by 6 bases, and 15 bases separated the two germline ends. In DNA, the CDR3 is TGTGCCAGCTCTCGACCATTGGGCGATACGCAGTATTTT. This translates into CASSRPLGDTQYF.

This clone was found a few times. This rearrangement joins TRBV5-4 to TRBJ1-2; 7 nucleotides align to TRBD1. The trim removed 4 bases at V and 2 bases at J, leaving 14 bases unmatched. Germline CDR1 and CDR2: SGHNT and YYREEE (reference sequence). The CDR3 extends over 17 amino acids. In DNA form, the CDR3 reads TGTGCCAGCAGCCTAAGGACAGGCTCCCCCGCGAACTATGGCTACACCTTC. This gives the protein CASSLRTGSPANYGYTF.

This clone was seen a handful of times. The chain is built from TRBV19 and TRBJ2-7; possibly TRBD2 for D (6 bases). Germline CDR1 is LNHDA and CDR2 is SQIVND (reference sequence). V lost 6 bases, J lost 6 bases, and 9 bases lay in between. This CDR3 spans 11 amino acids. CDR3 residues: CASRGGGEQYF. CDR3 DNA sequence: TGTGCCAGTAGGGGAGGAGGCGAGCAGTACTTC.

The J gene is TRBJ2-3, the V gene TRBV29-1; 8 bases map to TRBD1. Germline V lookup: CDR1 SQVTM, CDR2 ANQGSEA. This CDR3 spans 13 amino acids. J gave up 5 bases and V 4 bases, and 5 bases lay outside the gene matches. The CDR3, as DNA: TGCAGCGTTGCGGCAGGGGGCGGAGATACGCAGTATTTT. As protein: CSVAAGGGDTQYF.

This clone was found a few times. The chain couples TRBV6-1 to TRBJ2-3, with D perhaps matching TRBD2 (5 bases). The length of the CDR3 is 14 residues. Germline values: CDR1 MNHNS, CDR2 SASEGT. V shed 7 bases and J shed 0 bases, with 11 bases lying between them. CDR3 coding DNA: TGTGCCAGCAAAAACGGGATTAGCACAGATACGCAGTATTTT. This encodes CASKNGISTDTQYF.

In its sample, this clone was seen a few times. The chain is built from TRBV6-5 and TRBJ2-5; 7 bases agree with TRBD2. V dropped 6 bases and J dropped 1; count of bases not matched to a gene: 5. This CDR3 has 14 residues. Germline V gives CDR1 MNHEY, CDR2 SVGAGI. CDR3 DNA sequence: TGTGCCAGCAGCCCACTAGCGCCCCAAGAGACCCAGTACTTC. Protein: CASSPLAPQETQYF.

This clone was counted only a few times. This chain joins TRBV25-1 and TRBJ2-2; 9 bases fit TRBD1. With V trimmed by 4 bases and J by 6 bases, 0 bases remained unmatched. This CDR3 contains 13 residues. From germline, CDR1 is MGHDK and CDR2 SYGVNS. The CDR3 here is CASSGQGAGELFF. In DNA, the CDR3 is TGTGCCAGCAGTGGACAGGGGGCCGGGGAGCTGTTTTTT.

This clone was seen only a few times. The V and J genes are TRBV25-1 and TRBJ1-1; the D is unclear. Trimming stripped 6 bases from V and 2 bases from J, with 10 bases between. This CDR3 region has 13 residues. Germline V CDR1 and CDR2: MGHDK, SYGVNS. DNA for the CDR3: TGTGCCAGCAGCAGAGGTTTTAACACTGAAGCTTTCTTT. Protein sequence: CASSRGFNTEAFF.

This clone was counted only a few times. This chain uses TRBV7-6 with TRBJ2-3; D is ambiguous. Germline CDR1 is SGHVS and CDR2 is FNYEAQ. This CDR3 is built from 12 residues. V lost 1 base and J lost 4, with 3 bases in between. The CDR3 DNA sequence: TGTGCCAGCAGCTTAGTCTCAGATACGCAGTATTTT. The encoded protein is CASSLVSDTQYF.

The chain has TRBV5-6 and TRBJ1-2; D is ambiguous. The CDR3 runs to 13 residues. Trimming cost V 1 base and J 4 bases, with 8 bases left between them. The germline V gene has CDR1 SGHDT and CDR2 YYEEEE. As DNA, the CDR3 is TGTGCCAGCAGCTTGCCCCGTAGCTATGGCTACACCTTC. Translating gives CASSLPRSYGYTF.

In its sample, this clone was seen a few times. The rearrangement joins TRBV20-1 to TRBJ1-5; 8 bases are a match to TRBD1. With V trimmed by 5 bases and J by 9 bases, 0 bases remained unmatched. The CDR3 consists of 10 residues. Germline loops: CDR1 DFQATT, CDR2 SNEGSKA (reference sequence). The CDR3 DNA follows: TGCAGTGCTGGGACAGGGCCCCAGCATTTT. Amino acids: CSAGTGPQHF.

CDR3 sequence reads: CASSAILGSGGALQETQYF. The CDR3, as DNA: TGTGCCAGCAGCGCGATACTAGGTAGCGGGGGGGCCCTCCAAGAGACCCAGTACTTC. The chain uses TRBV7-9 and TRBJ2-5; 11 bases agree with TRBD2. Germline assignment: CDR1 SEHNR and CDR2 FQNEAQ (reference sequence). This CDR3 spans 19 amino acids. V trimming: 5 bases; J trimming: 1 base; junction bases outside the gene matches: 15.

The V gene is TRBV19, the J gene TRBJ2-1; tentatively, D is TRBD1 (7 bases). This CDR3 is built from 12 residues. Deletions cut 5 bases from V and 9 bases from J, with 11 bases between. Germline V gene sequence: CDR1 LNHDA, CDR2 SQIVND (reference sequence). The CDR3: CASSAGGGEQFF. CDR3 in DNA: TGTGCCAGTAGTGCAGGGGGAGGTGAGCAGTTCTTC.

The chain joins TRBV7-2 to TRBJ2-5, with TRBD2 identical over 13 bases. V was pared by 5 bases and J by 4 bases, with 4 bases of the junction left unmatched. Germline lookup yields CDR1 SGHTA and CDR2 FQGNSA. The CDR3 runs to 15 residues. CDR3 residues: CASSVRTSGGETQYF. The DNA of the CDR3 is TGTGCCAGCAGCGTACGGACTAGCGGGGGAGAGACCCAGTACTTC.

There are a few counts of this clone. The J gene is TRBJ1-5, the V gene TRBV27; D gene ambiguous. Deletions cut 5 bases from V and 4 bases from J, with 18 bases between. The CDR3 contains 16 residues. The germline CDR1 and CDR2 sequences are MNHEY and SMNVEV (reference sequence). This CDR3 reads CASSPVSGSWNQPQHF. Written as DNA, the CDR3 is TGTGCCAGCAGTCCCGTATCCGGGTCGTGGAATCAGCCCCAGCATTTT.

The CDR3 region is CSVDKKDRWNGYTF. In nucleotides, the CDR3 is TGCAGCGTTGATAAAAAAGACAGGTGGAATGGCTACACCTTC. The chain links TRBV29-1 to TRBJ1-2; perhaps TRBD1 as D (6 bases). The CDR3 length is 14 residues. From germline, CDR1 is SQVTM and CDR2 ANQGSEA. Trimming removed 3 bases from V and 6 bases from J, with 17 bases in between.

V usage is TRBV19 and J usage is TRBJ1-6, with D unresolved. The germline V gene encodes CDR1 LNHDA and CDR2 SQIVND (reference sequence). Trimming pared 3 bases from V and 8 bases from J, leaving 5 bases between. This CDR3 has 12 amino acids. The DNA for the CDR3 is TGTGCCAGTAGTATGCGAGATTCACCCCTCCACTTT. Encoded protein: CASSMRDSPLHF.

The chain uses TRBV6-5 and TRBJ1-2; 9 nucleotides line up with TRBD1. The germline V gene encodes CDR1 MNHEY and CDR2 SVGAGI. The CDR3 runs to 11 residues. Trimming removed 8 bases from V and 6 bases from J; junction bases left unmatched: 1. The DNA of the CDR3 is TGTGCCAGCGGGACAGGGAATGGCTACACCTTC. Protein: CASGTGNGYTF.

This clone was found a few times. The genes are TRBV14 and TRBJ2-1, with D unresolved. The V gene's germline CDR1 is SGHDN and CDR2 FVKESK. The V end lost 1 base, the J end lost 8 bases, and 9 bases lay between the germline ends. This CDR3 is 13 amino acids long. In DNA, the CDR3 is TGTGCCAGCAGCCAAGTTCGCCGGGATGAGCAGTTCTTC. Translating gives CASSQVRRDEQFF.

The chain joins TRBV11-2 to TRBJ2-5; 12 positions agree with TRBD2. Trimming at V came to 3 bases and at J to 5 bases, leaving 1 base not matched to a gene. The V gene's germline CDR1 is SGHAT and CDR2 FQNNGV. The CDR3 is made up of 14 amino acids. CDR3 sequence reads: CASSFGLAGETQYF. The CDR3 nucleotides are TGTGCCAGCAGCTTCGGACTAGCGGGGGAGACCCAGTACTTC.

The chain uses TRBV5-6 and TRBJ2-7; 10 nucleotides line up with TRBD1. Trimming at V came to 4 bases and at J to 5 bases, leaving 6 bases not matched to a gene. The CDR3 consists of 14 residues. The germline CDR1 and CDR2 sequences are SGHDT and YYEEEE. The CDR3 sequence is CASSLRDRGNEQYF. The DNA for the CDR3 is TGTGCCAGCAGCCTCCGGGACAGGGGTAACGAGCAGTACTTC.